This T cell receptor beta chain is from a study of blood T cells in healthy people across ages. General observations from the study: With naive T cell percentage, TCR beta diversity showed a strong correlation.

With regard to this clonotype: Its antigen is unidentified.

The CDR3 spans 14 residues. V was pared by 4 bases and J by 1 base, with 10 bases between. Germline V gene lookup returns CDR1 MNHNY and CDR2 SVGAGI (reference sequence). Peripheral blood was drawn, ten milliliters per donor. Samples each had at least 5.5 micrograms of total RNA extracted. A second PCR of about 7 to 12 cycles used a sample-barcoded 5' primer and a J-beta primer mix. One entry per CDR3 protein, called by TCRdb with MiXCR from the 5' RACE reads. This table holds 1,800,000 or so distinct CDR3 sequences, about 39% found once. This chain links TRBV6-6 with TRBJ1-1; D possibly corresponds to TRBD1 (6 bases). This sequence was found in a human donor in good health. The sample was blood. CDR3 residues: CASSSRGANTEAFF. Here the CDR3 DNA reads TGTGCCAGCAGTTCCAGGGGAGCGAACACTGAAGCTTTCTTT.